The source of this TCR beta chain is a study of monozygotic twins with inflammatory bowel disease. CDR3 length: 13 amino acids. Germline V gene sequence: CDR1 SGHTA, CDR2 FQGNSA. Template switching appended UMIs that held a 6-nucleotide sample barcode. TCRalpha and TCRbeta cDNA went through nested PCRs of roughly 15 and 9 cycles, two in total. TCRdb re-called the 5' RACE reads, yielding one record per CDR3 amino acid sequence without DNA. The sample table sets out about 350,000 distinct CDR3 sequences. As for this clonotype: Its antigen is undetermined.

Study conclusions and caveats: Repertoire similarity was not found to differ between concordant and discordant twins, possibly from limited power. IBD patients, compared with healthy twins, shared fewer clonotypes with others (especially with disease activity).

The genes are TRBV7-2 and TRBJ1-1. The material sequenced was blood. The clonotype comes from a human donor with ulcerative colitis or Crohn's disease, or a healthy co-twin of an affected twin (not recorded which). The CDR3 here is CASSRRTDTEAFF. The full variable domain, rest sourced from reference TRBV7-2 and TRBJ1-1, is GAGVSQSPSNKVTEKGKDVELRCDPISGHTALYWYRQSLGQGLEFLIYFQGNSAPDKSGLPSDRFSAERTGGSVSTLTIQRTQQEDSAVYLCASSRRTDTEAFFGQGTRLTVV.